This T cell receptor (beta chain) was retrieved from a study of post-analysis software for immune sequencing data. Study information: Relapsing-remitting, secondary progressive and progressive-relapsing multiple sclerosis courses were included.

Notes on this clonotype: Its antigen is unidentified. The CDR3 end shows no conserved phenylalanine or tryptophan, and so a read error is likely.

The TCR beta cDNA libraries contained unique molecular identifiers. Each CDR3 protein is one row after TCRdb ran MiXCR on the PCR reads. The table has hundreds of thousands of distinct CDR3 sequences, roughly 45% seen once; the top ten hold about 12%. General study results and limits: In patients, about 5 TRBV segments were more frequent than in controls, with TRBV5-6, TRBV5-1 and TRBV20-1 among them. Analysis by F measure revealed that same-batch samples clustered strongly together.

The V segment lost 6 bases and the J segment 4 bases; nucleotides outside the gene matches: 4. The CDR3 runs 13 residues. Germline loops: CDR1 DFQATT, CDR2 SNEGSKA (reference sequence). V usage is TRBV20-1 and J usage is TRBJ1-5; 9 bases are a match to TRBD1. The sequenced material came from blood. This TCR was sampled from a girl aged 5-17 years with multiple sclerosis. CDR3 DNA sequence: TGCAGTGCGGGGACAGGGAGGAATCAGCCCCAGCATGTT. Translation: CSAGTGRNQPQHV.